The source of this T cell receptor (beta chain) is a study of cytomegalovirus exposure and HLA in healthy donors. Study-wide context: A subsequent analysis reported that the 120 validation repertoires were produced on the same platform that had also been used for the approximately 700 first-cohort repertoires. Study-wide results and limits: The authors listed 150 to 200 TCR beta chains as cytomegalovirus-associated.

For this clone: The antigen remains undetermined.

Assay used: immunoSEQ multiplex PCR; TCRdb lists only in-frame clones, some missing. This sample has over 200,000 clones, with more than 75% found just once. From germline, CDR1 is MDHEN and CDR2 SYDVKM. V lost 1 base, J lost 5 bases, and 5 bases stayed unmatched. The CDR3 extends over 15 amino acids. This chain links TRBV28 with TRBJ2-1; 7 bases map to TRBD2. The receptor comes from a woman aged 18-29 years in good health and CMV-seropositive. The sequenced sample consisted of PBMCs. CDR3 loop: CASSLLTSAHNEQFF. DNA for the CDR3: TGTGCCAGCAGTTTATTAACTAGCGCCCACAATGAGCAGTTCTTC.